The present T cell receptor beta chain was sequenced within a study of T-cell memory formation after mild COVID-19. Study-level background: Largely donor-specific TCR clusters were found. Study results and caveats: For second-wave clones that peaked at day 37, SARS-CoV-2 specificity went unverified. Memory cells collected pre-infection included some clones that later responded, suggesting cross-reactive memory joined. Of the contracting clones, CD4+ ones lay mainly in CM and EM, and CD8+ ones in EMRA.

The CDR3 consists of 15 residues. From the 5' RACE reads, TCRdb called clonotypes with MiXCR, one entry per CDR3 protein. The repertoire has fewer than 150,000 distinct CDR3 sequences, 14% of them found once; the top ten carry around 27%. Note on this clonotype: Antigen unknown. A junction end diverges from the germline sequence, so it may reflect a read error.

The sequenced material came from PBMCs or a T cell subset sorted from them (not recorded which). This TCR was recovered from an adult woman who had mild COVID-19 (a few samples of this study predate the infection). Cell type and time point are not known. The V and J genes are TRBV23-1 and TRBJ2-3; TRBD2 matches 8 bases. TRBV23-1 is known as an ORF, though its function is uncertain. The CDR3 sequence: CASSASGGPEDTQYF. The CDR3 DNA follows: TGCGCCAGCAGCGCCTCGGGGGGGCCGGAAGATACGCAGTACTTT.